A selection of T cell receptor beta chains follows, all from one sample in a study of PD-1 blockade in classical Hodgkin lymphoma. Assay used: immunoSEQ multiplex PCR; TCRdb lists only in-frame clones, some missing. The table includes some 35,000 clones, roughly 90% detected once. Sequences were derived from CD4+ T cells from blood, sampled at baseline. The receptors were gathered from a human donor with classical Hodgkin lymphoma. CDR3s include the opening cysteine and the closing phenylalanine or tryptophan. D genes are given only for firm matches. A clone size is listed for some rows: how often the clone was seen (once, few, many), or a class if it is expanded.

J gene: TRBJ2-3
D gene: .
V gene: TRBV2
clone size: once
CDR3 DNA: TGTGCCAGTGGCTGGCGGGAATCAGATACGCAGTATTTT
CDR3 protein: CASGWRESDTQYF

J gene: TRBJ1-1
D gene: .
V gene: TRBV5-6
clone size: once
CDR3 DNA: TGTGCCAGCAGCTTGGTACAGGGTGAGTTCGGAGCTTTCTTT
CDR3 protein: CASSLVQGEFGAFF

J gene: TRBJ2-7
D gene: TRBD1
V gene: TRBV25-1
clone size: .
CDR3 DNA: TGTGCCAGCAGTGAATATCAGTGGCAGGGGGACCACGAGCAGTACTTC
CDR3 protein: CASSEYQWQGDHEQYF

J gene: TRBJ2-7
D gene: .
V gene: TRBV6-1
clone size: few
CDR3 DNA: TGTGCCAGCCTCGACGCAGGAGGTCCCTACGAGCAGTACTTC
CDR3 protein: CASLDAGGPYEQYF

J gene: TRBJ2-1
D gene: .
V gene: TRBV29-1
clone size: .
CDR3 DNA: TGCAGCGTTGTCGACCGGGACAATTACAATGAGCAGTTCTTC
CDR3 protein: CSVVDRDNYNEQFF

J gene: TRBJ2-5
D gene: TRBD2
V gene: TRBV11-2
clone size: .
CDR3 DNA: TGTGCCAGCAGCCACAGGCGGGCTAGCGGGAGGGAGACCCAGTACTTC
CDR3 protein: CASSHRRASGRETQYF

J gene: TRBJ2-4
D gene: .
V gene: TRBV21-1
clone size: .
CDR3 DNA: TGTGCCAGCAGCATCGCAGGAGCAGTGGCCAAAAACATTCAGTACTTC
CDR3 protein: CASSIAGAVAKNIQYF

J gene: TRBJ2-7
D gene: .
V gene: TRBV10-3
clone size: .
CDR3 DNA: TGTGCCACCCAAAGGGGGACGACAGATCCCTCCTACGAGCAGTACTTC
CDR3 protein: CATQRGTTDPSYEQYF

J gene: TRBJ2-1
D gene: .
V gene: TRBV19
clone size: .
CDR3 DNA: TGTGCCAGTAGTACTAGTGGGAATGAGCAGTTCTTC
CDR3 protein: CASSTSGNEQFF

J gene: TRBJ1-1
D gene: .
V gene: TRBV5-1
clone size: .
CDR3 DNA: TGCGCCAGCAGCCCCGGGGTGGCGGGGAACACTGAAGCTTTCTTT
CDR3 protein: CASSPGVAGNTEAFF

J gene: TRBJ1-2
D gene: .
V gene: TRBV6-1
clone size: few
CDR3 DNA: TGTGCCAGCAGTCCCAACTATGGCTACACCTTC
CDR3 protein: CASSPNYGYTF

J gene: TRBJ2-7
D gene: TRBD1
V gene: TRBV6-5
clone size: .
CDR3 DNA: TGTGCCAGCAGTTACTCACAGGGGGGCTCCTACGAGCAGTACTTC
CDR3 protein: CASSYSQGGSYEQYF

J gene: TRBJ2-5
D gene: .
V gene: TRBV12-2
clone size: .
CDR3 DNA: TGTGCAAGTCGCATGACTAGCCCCGGGGAGACCCAGTACTTC
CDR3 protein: CASRMTSPGETQYF

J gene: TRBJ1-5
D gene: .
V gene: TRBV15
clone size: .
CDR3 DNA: TGTGCCACCAGCAGGGTAGTTCATCAGCCCCAGCATTTT
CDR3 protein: CATSRVVHQPQHF

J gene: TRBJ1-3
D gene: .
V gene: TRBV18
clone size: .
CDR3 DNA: TGTGCCAGCTCACCACTTGGAGGGCACGCAGGAAACACCATATATTTT
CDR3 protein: CASSPLGGHAGNTIYF

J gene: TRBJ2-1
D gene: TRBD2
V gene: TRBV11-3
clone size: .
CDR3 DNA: TGTGCCAGCAGCTTAACGGGACTAGATGTCGTCTTC
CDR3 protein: CASSLTGLDVVF

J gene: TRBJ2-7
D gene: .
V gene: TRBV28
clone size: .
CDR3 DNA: TGTGCCAGCAGTTTATTTCCTAGCCAAAGCTGGGGTAACGAGCAGTACTTC
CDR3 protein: CASSLFPSQSWGNEQYF

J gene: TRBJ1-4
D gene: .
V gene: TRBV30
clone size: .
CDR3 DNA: TGTGCCTGGAGTCCCACAGGGAGTTATCTTGAACTGTTTTTT
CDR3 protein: CAWSPTGSYLELFF

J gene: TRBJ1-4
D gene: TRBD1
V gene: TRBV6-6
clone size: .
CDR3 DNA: TGTGCCAGCAGTTATCCGGGGACAGGGGATAATGAAAAACTGTTTTTT
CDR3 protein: CASSYPGTGDNEKLFF

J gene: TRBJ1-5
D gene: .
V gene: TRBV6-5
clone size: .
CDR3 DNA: TGTGCCAGCAGTTACTCAAGGGACAGCAATCAGCCCCAGCATTTT
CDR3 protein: CASSYSRDSNQPQHF

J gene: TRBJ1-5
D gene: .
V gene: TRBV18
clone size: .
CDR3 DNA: TGTGCCAGCTCGCCTAGGACGGGTGATCAGCCCCAGCATTTT
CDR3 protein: CASSPRTGDQPQHF

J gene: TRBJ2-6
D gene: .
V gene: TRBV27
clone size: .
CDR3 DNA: TGTGCCAGCAGTTTTAGTACCTCTGGGGCCAACGTCCTGACTTTC
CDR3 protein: CASSFSTSGANVLTF

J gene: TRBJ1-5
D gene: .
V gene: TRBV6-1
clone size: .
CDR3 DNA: TGTGCCAGCAGTGAAAGGTTTAGGACAGGCAATCAGCCCCAGCATTTT
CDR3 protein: CASSERFRTGNQPQHF

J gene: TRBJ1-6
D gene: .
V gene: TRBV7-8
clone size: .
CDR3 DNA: TGTGCCAGCACCAGAGGGAGGGGTGATTCACCCCTCCACTTT
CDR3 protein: CASTRGRGDSPLHF

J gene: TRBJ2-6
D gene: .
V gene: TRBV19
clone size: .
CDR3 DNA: TGTGCCAGTAGTACCGGACGGGGCTCTGGGGCCAACGTCCTGACTTTC
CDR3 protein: CASSTGRGSGANVLTF

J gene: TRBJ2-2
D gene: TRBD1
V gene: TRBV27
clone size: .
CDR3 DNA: TGTGCCAGCAGACCCTCAGGACAGGGCTACACCGGGGAGCTGTTTTTT
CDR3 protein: CASRPSGQGYTGELFF

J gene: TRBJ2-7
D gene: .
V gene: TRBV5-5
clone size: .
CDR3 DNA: TGTGCCAGCACCCCGGCCCCACTCAGGACAGGGAGGGACGAGCAGTACTTC
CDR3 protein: CASTPAPLRTGRDEQYF

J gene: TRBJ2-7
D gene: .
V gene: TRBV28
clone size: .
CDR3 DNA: TGTGCCAGCAGTTTCAGTCTAGGCATGGCATACGAGCAGTACTTC
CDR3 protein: CASSFSLGMAYEQYF

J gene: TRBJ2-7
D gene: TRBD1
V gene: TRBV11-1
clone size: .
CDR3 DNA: TGTGCCAGCAGCCCCGGACAGGGAAGGGTAGACGAGCAGTACTTC
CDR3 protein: CASSPGQGRVDEQYF

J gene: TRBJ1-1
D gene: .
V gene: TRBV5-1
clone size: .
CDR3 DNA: TGCGCCAGCAGCTTGGGGGGAATGATGAACACTGAAGCTTTCTTT
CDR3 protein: CASSLGGMMNTEAFF

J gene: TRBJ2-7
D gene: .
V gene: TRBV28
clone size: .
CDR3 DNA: TGTGCCAGCAGCATACAGGGTCCCTACGAGCAGTACTTC
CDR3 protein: CASSIQGPYEQYF

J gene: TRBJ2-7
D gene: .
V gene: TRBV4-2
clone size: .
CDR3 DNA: TGTGCCAGCAGCCAAGGTCCTGCTGGCGGGAACGTCTACGAGCAGTACTTC
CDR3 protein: CASSQGPAGGNVYEQYF

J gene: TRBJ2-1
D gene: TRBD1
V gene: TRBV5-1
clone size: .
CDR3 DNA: TGCGCCAGCAGGGCCGGGACAGGGGACTACAATGAGCAGTTCTTC
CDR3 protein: CASRAGTGDYNEQFF

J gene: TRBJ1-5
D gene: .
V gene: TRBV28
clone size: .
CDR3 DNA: TGTGCCAGCAGTTTACAGGGGAAGAGGGATCAGCCCCAGCATTTT
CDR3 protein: CASSLQGKRDQPQHF

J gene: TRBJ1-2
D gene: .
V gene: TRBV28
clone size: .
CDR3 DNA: TGTGCCAGCAGTTTATGGGGAGTGAGGGCGACGAACTATGGCTACACCTTC
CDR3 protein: CASSLWGVRATNYGYTF